Presented here are 19 T cell receptor beta chains from one specimen sequenced in a study of T cells in tuberculosis listed by TCRdb under 2018. PBMC were thawed, rested overnight, stained with GMM-loaded CD1B tetramer, a Live/Dead dye and anti-CD3, and then sorted on a FACS Aria II. C32 glucose monomycolate purified from Rhodococcus equi was loaded onto CD1B tetramers. The library relied on the immunoSEQ multiplex PCR assay. TCRdb retrieved this table from immuneACCESS and kept in-frame rearrangements only. Not all clones are present; in checked studies, unresolved V genes account for under half, and no reason is known for the remainder. Recorded for this sample are some 60,000 clones; 81% of them occurred a single time. Of the sample, 9.5% to 15% is held by the ten largest clones. Specimen: CD1b-GMM tetramer-negative cells sorted from PBMCs. The cell subset or site label here, explained by the study, means: T cells not binding CD1B-GMM tetramer, sorted from same donor. The source is an adult woman with latent tuberculosis.

This rearrangement joins TRBV6-1 to TRBJ1-1, with a weak D call TRBD1 (6 bases). Per germline, CDR1 MNHNS and CDR2 SASEGT. The V end was cut by 8 bases, the J end by 2 bases, with 15 bases between. The CDR3 extends over 14 amino acids. CDR3 DNA sequence: TGTGCCAGCCACCTTAGGGACATAAACACTGAAGCTTTCTTT. It codes for CASHLRDINTEAFF.

This chain uses TRBV15 with TRBJ1-6, with D uncertain. V was pared by 8 bases and J by 0 bases, with 17 bases between. The CDR3 extends over 17 amino acids. Germline V gene lookup returns CDR1 LNHNV and CDR2 YYDKDF (reference sequence). The CDR3 sequence is CATPGCQTLSYNSPLHF. The CDR3 region has the DNA TGTGCCACCCCAGGCTGCCAGACCCTCTCCTATAATTCACCCCTCCACTTT.

Here the CDR3 reads CASSTGAGVGNTIYF. The CDR3 nucleotides read TGTGCCAGCAGTACAGGGGCAGGGGTCGGAAACACCATATATTTT. The V call is TRBV6-1, the J call TRBJ1-3; 7 positions match TRBD1. The CDR3 loop spans 15 amino acids. V gave up 5 bases and J gave up 4 bases; unmatched junction bases: 8. Germline assignment: CDR1 MNHNS and CDR2 SASEGT.

This sequence joins TRBV28 and TRBJ2-4; tentative D call: TRBD2 (6 bases). The CDR3 totals 16 residues. In germline, CDR1 is MDHEN, CDR2 SYDVKM. The ends were cut back, 4 bases at V and 4 bases at J, with 17 bases in the middle. This CDR3 is CASSSAGTLRKNIQYF. The CDR3 DNA reads TGTGCCAGCAGTTCTGCCGGGACTCTAAGAAAAAACATTCAGTACTTC.

The chain has TRBV19 and TRBJ2-1, with 13 bases that match TRBD2. The CDR3 consists of 18 residues. Germline V CDR1 and CDR2: LNHDA, SQIVND (reference sequence). The V and J ends lost 5 bases and 4 bases, in that order; junction bases with no gene match: 11. The CDR3 protein is CASSVGLAGSWGYNEQFF. The CDR3 nucleotides read TGTGCCAGTAGTGTGGGACTAGCGGGGAGCTGGGGTTACAATGAGCAGTTCTTC.

The rearrangement links TRBV19 to TRBJ2-5, with 9 bases aligning to TRBD2. The end of the DNA fits TRBJ2-7 better, so the J call may be wrong. CDR3 length: 14 amino acids. The germline V gene has CDR1 LNHDA and CDR2 SQIVND (reference sequence). DNA of the CDR3: TGTGCCAGTTTCGCGGGAGGGCCCTCCTACGAGCAGTACTTC. The encoded protein is CASFAGGPSYEQYF.

The chain employs TRBV15 and TRBJ1-1, with 11 bases lining up with TRBD1. Germline V gives CDR1 LNHNV, CDR2 YYDKDF (reference sequence). J gave up 4 bases and V 5 bases, and 6 bases lay outside the gene matches. The CDR3 contains 15 residues. In nucleotides, the CDR3 is TGTGCCACCAGCCCGGGGACAGGGGGGAGCACTGAAGCTTTCTTT. As protein: CATSPGTGGSTEAFF.

J is TRBJ1-4 and V is TRBV7-6; 7 bases line up with TRBD1. This CDR3 is built from 15 residues. CDR1 is SGHVS and CDR2 is FNYEAQ in the germline V gene. The V and J ends lost 5 bases and 8 bases, in that order; junction bases with no gene match: 11. This chain's CDR3 is CASSLATGKWEKLFF. The CDR3 DNA reads as TGTGCCAGCAGCCTCGCGACAGGGAAGTGGGAAAAACTGTTTTTT.

This chain uses TRBV7-9 with TRBJ2-3; 9 bases align to TRBD2. Losses at the gene ends were 4 bases for V and 3 bases for J; bases not matched to a gene: 5. The CDR3 runs to 15 residues. In germline, CDR1 is SEHNR, CDR2 FQNEAQ (reference sequence). CDR3 bases: TGTGCCAGCAGCTCCTTAGCGGGAGTAACAGATACGCAGTATTTT. This gives the protein CASSSLAGVTDTQYF.

J is TRBJ2-2 and V is TRBV29-1; D is unclear. The germline V gene has CDR1 SQVTM and CDR2 ANQGSEA. The CDR3 has 11 residues. V lost 4 bases and J lost 3, with 3 bases in between. The CDR3 nucleotides read TGCAGCGTTGCCGACACCGGGGAGCTGTTTTTT. Protein: CSVADTGELFF.

As concerns this clone: At one boundary the junction diverges from the germline segment, which might be a read error. This chain connects TRBV27 to TRBJ1-4; D gene unclear. The CDR3 contains 15 residues. From germline, CDR1 is MNHEY and CDR2 SMNVEV (reference sequence). The CDR3 DNA reads TGTGCCAACAGTCTCCGGACTGGGAAGAGTGAAAAACTGTTTTTT. Its translation: CANSLRTGKSEKLFF.

The chain employs TRBV6-5 and TRBJ2-5, with a weak D call TRBD1 (6 bases). The germline V gene encodes CDR1 MNHEY and CDR2 SVGAGI. The germline V and J ends were trimmed by 4 bases and 0 bases, with 15 bases remaining between them. The CDR3 contains 16 residues. The CDR3 DNA follows: TGTGCCAGCAGTTCGCAGGGTAGGGGGTACCAAGAGACCCAGTACTTC. Protein: CASSSQGRGYQETQYF.

This clone has a handful of counts. The chain employs TRBV10-3 and TRBJ1-6; TRBD1 aligns across 8 bases. CDR3 length: 15 amino acids. The V and J ends lost 8 bases and 8 bases, in that order; junction bases with no gene match: 11. Germline CDR1 and CDR2: ENHRY and SYGVKD. CDR3 sequence reads: CAIRSGQGQYSPLHF. The DNA of the CDR3 is TGTGCCATCCGCTCCGGACAGGGCCAGTATTCACCCCTCCACTTT.

Note on this clone: The sample contains more than one DNA sequence encoding this CDR3. The rearrangement links TRBV14 to TRBJ1-6; D may be TRBD1 (5 bases). Germline CDR1 SGHDN, CDR2 FVKESK. The CDR3 is made up of 16 amino acids. V lost 0 bases and J lost 2, with 8 bases in between. The CDR3: CASSQDRGTYNSPLHF. Written as DNA, the CDR3 is TGTGCCAGCAGCCAAGATCGGGGGACCTATAATTCACCCCTCCACTTT.

The chain couples TRBV19 to TRBJ1-5; D is ambiguous. The V gene lost 6 bases and the J gene lost 1 base, with 16 bases spanning the gap. The CDR3 totals 16 residues. Germline V gives CDR1 LNHDA, CDR2 SQIVND (reference sequence). DNA of the CDR3: TGTGCCAGTAGCCCCGGGAGGATGGCGAGCAATCAGCCCCAGCATTTT. Amino acid sequence: CASSPGRMASNQPQHF.

This clone was seen only once. The gene calls are TRBV6-1 and TRBJ2-1, with 9 bases aligning to TRBD1. Losses at the gene ends were 6 bases for V and 6 bases for J; bases not matched to a gene: 6. Germline CDR1 is MNHNS and CDR2 is SASEGT. The CDR3 contains 14 residues. In DNA form, the CDR3 reads TGTGCCAGCAGCCGGGACAGGGTTCTCAATGAGCAGTTCTTC. It is translated as CASSRDRVLNEQFF.

The chain has TRBV5-1 and TRBJ2-5; 7 bases line up with TRBD1. The CDR3 totals 12 residues. Germline loops: CDR1 SGHRS, CDR2 YFSETQ. Losses at the gene ends were 4 bases for V and 11 bases for J; bases not matched to a gene: 8. The CDR3, as DNA: TGCGCCAGCAGCCTTGACAGGGAAGAGCAGTACTTC. Amino acids: CASSLDREEQYF.

This clone showed up just a few times. The rearrangement links TRBV7-6 to TRBJ2-7, with D uncertain. The V gene's germline CDR1 is SGHVS and CDR2 FNYEAQ. This CDR3 has 14 amino acids. The V and J ends lost 2 bases and 3 bases respectively, with 11 bases between them. DNA for the CDR3: TGTGCCAGCAGCTTAACCGGGTCGGACTACGAGCAGTACTTC. Its protein is CASSLTGSDYEQYF.

The V gene is TRBV11-2, the J gene TRBJ2-3; the D gene is possibly TRBD2 (6 bases). This CDR3 spans 16 amino acids. The germline V gene encodes CDR1 SGHAT and CDR2 FQNNGV. Trimming pared 0 bases from V and 0 bases from J, leaving 10 bases between. The CDR3, as DNA: TGTGCCAGCAGCTTAGATTGGACTATTAGCACAGATACGCAGTATTTT. Translation: CASSLDWTISTDTQYF.